Given below is one T cell receptor beta chain in context. What this receptor recognizes is not known. No base qualities exist here, and no much larger clone lies one base off it. The sample comes from a study of cytomegalovirus exposure and HLA in healthy donors (dated by TCRdb to about 2017). Broadly, across the study: An earlier analysis of approximately 640 of the donors reported 250 to 300 Gb of sequence data and 120 million or so unique TCR beta sequences from around 200 million T cells. Typing coverage varied by locus: about 620-630 donors for A, B, C, DRB1 and DQB1; some 520 for DQA1; about 600 for DPA1; about 450 for DPB1. In a later analysis, previously published TCR beta repertoires from about 670 donors were re-analyzed and high-resolution HLA genotyping was added so that TCR occurrence patterns could be studied. Genome-wide SNP genotypes for about 65% of the 666 donors were used in a later genetic analysis, which treated that subset as a discovery cohort. Because of strong linkage in the cohort, roughly five DR-DQ haplotypes were treated as single units for association and clustering. All discovery cohort repertoires had been generated using a single sequencing platform. The study was designed to test whether signatures of past pathogen exposure could be identified by cataloging public T cell receptors. To decide whether each TCR beta V gene segment behaved as functional or pseudogenic, an earlier analysis of fewer than 750 of the donors relied on high-throughput TCR beta sequencing. Roughly 300 gigabases of sequencing data and 91 million or so unique TCR sequences made up an early release that covered approximately 650 HLA-typed donors. The study profiled the T cell repertoires of more than 500 subjects by immunosequencing and related them to cytomegalovirus serostatus. Among approximately 370 genotyped donors of the cohort, an average of around 240,000 unique TCR beta nucleotide sequences was sequenced per donor, of which about 20% were non-productive. Among the roughly 390 genotyped donors, approximately 81% belonged to the genetic ancestry cluster associated with self-reported Caucasian donors. To predict cytomegalovirus infection status, the study combined high-throughput TCR immunosequencing, statistical association of individual TCRs with disease status, and machine learning. Donor age, sex, ethnicity and CMV serostatus were collected together with the repertoire data. Class I and class II HLA loci were covered by the typing at four-digit resolution. In addition to the first cohort of 650 to 750 subjects, a separate validation cohort of some 120 different subjects was used. Rather than drawing on any new phenotypic data, the later analysis identified candidate immune exposures from TCR beta sequences and the way those sequences occurred across donors.

V drops 0 bases and J drops 10 bases, leaving 5 bases in between. The CDR3 has 12 amino acids, counting the end cysteine and phenylalanine. Only CDR3 DNA is held: 36 bases, read in frame from base 1. CDR1 and CDR2 are drawn from the germline V gene: SGHDT, YYEEEE. The cohort was made up of 666 healthy bone marrow donors. All cohort members were sampled while nominally healthy, although unrecorded immune exposures were likely present. The donor was CMV seronegative and belonged to the group of several hundred seronegative cohort members. Each donor provided a peripheral blood sample, and peripheral blood mononuclear cells were used for TCR beta sequencing. The Qiagen DNeasy Blood Extraction Kit was used to extract genomic DNA from the blood cell samples. Results and caveats for the whole study, not just this receptor: A further reported finding was that TCR beta sequences accurately predicted the HLA-A and HLA-B alleles for most subjects in the first cohort. According to a later analysis, parvovirus B19, influenza, CMV and Epstein-Barr virus appeared linked to several top co-occurrence clusters. Correlated functional status among segregating V segments might reflect linkage disequilibrium, but an unknown experimental factor could not be ruled out. Sequencing depth was assumed to be roughly uniform across donors in the presence/absence analyses, though that assumption may not hold. For the cohort, immune exposure information was limited to CMV serostatus. While some public TCRs were present in many individuals, most TCR sequences turned up only very rarely across donors. Because HLA typing was unavailable for some donors at each locus, only the typed subset was used in association tests. The authors suggested that the approach could potentially be generalized to other disease states and immunological phenotypes. In a later analysis, most CMV-associated TCR beta chains were found to appear HLA-restricted, with HLA associations seemingly driven largely by CMV exposure. In an earlier analysis of 450 to 750 of the donors, most TCR beta V segments appeared in productive rearrangements about 87% or about 30% of the time, broadly matching IMGT annotations. The classifier was reported to diagnose cytomegalovirus status with high specificity and sensitivity in both the original and validation cohorts. The sequencing pipeline was judged likely to have produced a cluster of highly shared sequence variants as a technical artifact. When HLA alleles, especially DR and DQ, strongly co-occurred, TCR associations were difficult to assign to individual alleles. In this cohort, only TCR beta chains were sequenced, and detectable features were limited by the absence of alpha or paired-chain data. Some IMGT-functional V segments, including TRBV6-2 and TRBV6-3, could not be told apart with the 87-base-pair reads, so those segments were excluded. The earlier analysis of around 600 of the donors excluded seventeen rarely observed V segments, including chromosome 9 orphons, because counts were too low. A later analysis associated 16,951 TCR beta sequences with specific HLA alleles at a false discovery rate of 0.05. In a later analysis, the rate of TCR association differed among HLA loci, with DRB1 alleles having the most associated TCRs and HLA-C alleles having the fewest. A few of the identified cytomegalovirus-associated TCR beta chains were confirmed in vitro to be specific for cytomegalovirus antigens. In a later genetic analysis, fewer N-insertions in productive TCRs were reported among donors in an Asian-associated ancestry cluster than the 666-donor mean. A total of around 150 TCR beta chains were listed by the study as associated with cytomegalovirus. In a later analysis, HLA-associated TCR beta chains were found to be more clonally expanded and to have lower generation probabilities than equally common non-associated chains. V-gene and J-gene trimming of TCR beta chains was associated with a missense DCLRE1C variant in a later genetic analysis, and the association was replicated in an independent cohort.

The library was prepared using the immunoSEQ multiplex PCR assay. The multiplex PCR relied on a mix of 60 forward primers for TCR Vbeta segments and 13 reverse primers for TCR Jbeta segments. The CDR3 region of rearranged TCR beta genes was amplified from genomic DNA by a multiplex PCR assay. Amplified TCR beta libraries were sequenced as 87-base-pair reads on the Illumina HiSeq System. As for the authors' bioinformatics: A later analysis tallied tens of millions of unique TCR beta chains across the 666 repertoires, and about 10 million of those chains were shared by two or more donors. Raw reads were error-corrected and collapsed into unique sequences by a nearest-neighbor algorithm in which closely related sequences were merged to remove PCR and sequencing errors. V, D and J gene segments were assigned by aligning CDR3 sequences to IMGT reference sequences. Each retained sequence needed at least a six-nucleotide match to both a V gene segment and a J gene segment. Rearrangements were classified as productive when the CDR3 lacked stop codons and remained in frame with V and J, and all other rearrangements were classified as non-productive. CDR3 was defined by IMGT convention, running from the second conserved V-encoded cysteine to the conserved J-encoded phenylalanine. The earlier analysis of about 530 of the donors excluded any sequence lacking an unambiguous match to a single V gene segment. In an earlier analysis of several hundred of the donors, V segments were called functional above 56.7% productive rearrangements and were called segregating when the between-donor standard deviation exceeded 5%. A statistical classification framework was developed to diagnose cytomegalovirus status using the catalog of TCR beta chain sequences. V and J gene assignment, in a later analysis, came from comparing TCR nucleotide sequences with IMGT/GENE-DB human TR gene sequences. A later analysis assigned CDR3 sequences and most-parsimonious VDJ recombination scenarios with the TCRdist pipeline. A later analysis defined each TCR beta chain by its CDR3 amino acid sequence plus V-gene family, and excluded reads lacking a unique V-gene family. To address suspected cross-contamination and a sequencing artifact, a later analysis removed 592 highly shared, low-generation-probability nucleotide sequences. In a later analysis, a clonal expansion index was calculated for each public chain from normalized within-repertoire ranks of inferred template counts. In a later analysis, generation probabilities were computed using a VDJ recombination model fitted to out-of-frame rearrangements, and the results were checked against IGoR. In a later analysis, TCR-TCR, TCR-HLA and TCR-CMV co-occurrence was scored with hypergeometric tests, and a repertoire-size bias correction was applied to TCR pairs. In a later analysis, false discovery rates were estimated by permuting HLA or CMV assignments 20 times. In a later analysis, co-occurring TCRs were grouped using DBSCAN, with TCRdist sequence similarity added in when clustering inside HLA-allele-positive subsets. Repertoires with fewer than 30,000 or more than 120,000 public chains were left out of co-occurrence clustering, as were five repertoires with anomalous nucleotide sharing. Held by TCRdb, this immuneACCESS table contains in-frame sequences only and omits some clones. Under half of the omission traces to an unresolved V gene where checked; the cause of the rest is unknown. V and J calls and clone size are given by that table; D and trimming were obtained from the DNA. This sample gives 150,000 to 200,000 clones in total; less than 90% of them show up just once. Together, the top ten hold nearly 2% of the sample.

This sequence originates from a young woman in good health and CMV-seronegative. The chain is made from TRBV5-6 and TRBJ1-6, with the D gene too uncertain to name. Sequenced: PBMCs. The CDR3 here reads CASSLAVSPLHF. The bases are TGTGCCAGCAGCTTGGCCGTGTCACCCCTCCACTTT.